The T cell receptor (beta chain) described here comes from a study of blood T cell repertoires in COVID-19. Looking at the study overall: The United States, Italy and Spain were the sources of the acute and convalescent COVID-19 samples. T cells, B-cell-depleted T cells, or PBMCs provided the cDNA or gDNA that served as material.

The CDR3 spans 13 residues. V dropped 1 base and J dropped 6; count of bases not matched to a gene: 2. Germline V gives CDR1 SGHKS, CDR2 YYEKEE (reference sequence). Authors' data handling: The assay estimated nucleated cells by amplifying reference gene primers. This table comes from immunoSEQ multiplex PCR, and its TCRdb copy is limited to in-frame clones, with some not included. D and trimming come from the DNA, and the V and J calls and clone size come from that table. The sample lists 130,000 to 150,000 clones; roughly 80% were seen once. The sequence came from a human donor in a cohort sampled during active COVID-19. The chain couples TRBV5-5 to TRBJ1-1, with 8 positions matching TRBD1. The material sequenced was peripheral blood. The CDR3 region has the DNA TGTGCCAGCAGCTTGCAGGGGGCGTCTGAAGCTTTCTTT. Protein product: CASSLQGASEAFF.